These 23 T cell receptor beta chains were all obtained from the same sample, sequenced in a study of glioma-infiltrating T cells. TCR alpha and beta CDR3 regions were amplified from RNA using iRepertoire nested multiplex PCR. MiXCR was run by TCRdb on the multiplex PCR reads, yielding one entry per CDR3 protein. This sample has over 120,000 distinct CDR3 sequences, with about two fifths found just once. Sequences were obtained from glioma tissue, nonneoplastic brain tissue, or PBMCs (not recorded which). These receptors were taken from a human donor with low-grade glioma or glioblastoma, undergoing nonglioma brain surgery, or in good health (not recorded which).

For this clonotype: Relative to the germline gene, one junction end is altered; a read error may explain this. CDR3 DNA: TGTGCCAGCAGTTACAATTCTGGACTAGCGGGCTACTACAATGAGGAGTTCTTC. Amino acids: CASSYNSGLAGYYNEEFF. The chain recombines TRBV6-2 or TRBV6-3 with TRBJ2-1, with TRBD2 identical over 11 bases. The CDR3 is made up of 18 amino acids. Germline values: CDR1 MNHEY, CDR2 SVGEGT.

Notes on this clonotype: Possible read error: a much larger clone is one base away. The final CDR3 position lacks the conserved phenylalanine or tryptophan, pointing to a likely read error. This chain uses TRBV27 with TRBJ1-1; no clear D. The CDR3 has 15 amino acids. Germline values: CDR1 MNHEY, CDR2 SMNVEV (reference sequence). The germline V and J ends were trimmed by 7 bases and 0 bases, with 15 bases remaining between them. CDR3: CASTIRDGLNTEAFL. The CDR3 bases are TGTGCCAGCACGATAAGAGACGGGCTGAACACTGAAGCTTTCCTT.

The table lists this clonotype with a count of one. This rearrangement joins TRBV5-4 to TRBJ2-5; tentative D call: TRBD1 (5 bases). CDR3 length: 13 residues. V lost 4 bases to trimming and J lost 5 bases, with 12 bases between them. Germline CDR1 SGHNT, CDR2 YYREEE (reference sequence). In DNA, the CDR3 is TGTGCCAGCAGCCTCAGGGTTGTTGAGACCCAGTACTTC. This translates into CASSLRVVETQYF.

In the case of this clonotype: Possible read error: a much larger clone is one base away. The rearrangement joins TRBV20-1 to TRBJ2-5; D is possibly TRBD2 (6 bases). CDR1 and CDR2 from the germline V gene are DFQATT and SNEGSKA (reference sequence). The CDR3 has 13 residues. Deletions cut 5 bases from V and 5 bases from J, with 15 bases between. The CDR3 protein is CSAPRTTQETQYF. The CDR3 coding sequence is TGCAGTGCTCCCCGGACTACCCAGGAGACCCAGTACTTC.

The table lists this clonotype with many counts. V and J are TRBV6-2 or TRBV6-3 and TRBJ2-1; 9 bases line up with TRBD2. The trim removed 4 bases at V and 9 bases at J, leaving 10 bases unmatched. Germline CDR1 reads MNHEY; CDR2 reads SVGEGT. The CDR3 runs 15 residues. The CDR3 nucleotides are TGTGCCAGCAGTTTCCCGGGACTAGCCGAGGGTGAGCAGTTCTTC. Amino acid sequence: CASSFPGLAEGEQFF.

The chain uses TRBV2 and TRBJ2-3; no clear D gene. The CDR3 covers 12 residues. Per the germline V gene, CDR1 is SNHLY and CDR2 is FYNNEI. V was shortened by 7 bases and J by 3 bases, with 8 bases between the two germline ends. The CDR3 nucleotides read TGTGCCAGCACCGTCCTGACAGATACGCAGTATTTT. Translation: CASTVLTDTQYF.

The table lists this clonotype with a count of one. DNA of the CDR3: TGTGCCAGCAGCTTAGTATCGCGATACGAGCAGTACTTC. Protein sequence: CASSLVSRYEQYF. This chain links TRBV7-2 with TRBJ2-7; D uncertain. V lost 1 base and J 4 bases, leaving 8 bases between the germline ends. The length of the CDR3 is 13 residues. CDR1 and CDR2 (germline): SGHTA, FQGNSA.

The gene calls are TRBV19 and TRBJ2-7, with D tentatively TRBD2 (5 bases). Trimming removed 7 bases from V and 1 base from J, with 14 bases in between. CDR1 is LNHDA and CDR2 is SQIVND in the germline V gene (reference sequence). The CDR3 runs 14 residues. The CDR3: CASKEDTASYEQYF. The CDR3 nucleotides are TGTGCCAGTAAGGAGGATACGGCGTCCTACGAGCAGTACTTC.

The V and J genes are TRBV6-1 and TRBJ2-2; 11 bases fit TRBD2. Trimming removed 5 bases from V and 4 bases from J; junction bases left unmatched: 3. The CDR3 is 15 amino acids. Germline CDR1 reads MNHNS; CDR2 reads SASEGT. The CDR3 region has the DNA TGTGCCAGCAGTCACCTAGCGGGAGGCACCGGGGAGCTGTTTTTT. It yields the protein CASSHLAGGTGELFF.

The V and J genes are TRBV20-1 and TRBJ2-7, with D maybe TRBD1 (6 bases). CDR3 length equals 16 residues. Germline CDR1 and CDR2: DFQATT and SNEGSKA (reference sequence). The V and J ends lost 0 bases and 4 bases respectively, with 19 bases between them. Here the CDR3 reads CSARERGTAFNYEQYF. As DNA, the CDR3 is TGCAGTGCTAGAGAGAGGGGGACGGCCTTTAATTACGAGCAGTACTTC.

This clonotype appeared a single time. J is TRBJ2-6 and V is TRBV19; weak D call: TRBD2 (6 bases). V was clipped by 1 base and J by 2 bases, with 12 bases between them. The V gene's germline CDR1 is LNHDA and CDR2 SQIVND (reference sequence). The CDR3 is 17 residues long. In DNA form, the CDR3 reads TGTGCCAGTAGTATAGGGGCAGGGAGGACTGGGGCCAACGTCCTGACTTTC. The encoded protein is CASSIGAGRTGANVLTF.

The CDR3 sequence is CASSSFYVQETQYF. For the CDR3, the DNA is TGTGCCAGCAGCTCTTTCTACGTCCAAGAGACCCAGTACTTC. This chain joins TRBV7-9 and TRBJ2-5; D is unclear. This CDR3 has 14 residues. V lost 4 bases and J lost 1, with 10 bases in between. CDR1 is SEHNR and CDR2 is FQNEAQ in the germline V gene (reference sequence).

This chain joins TRBV7-6 and TRBJ2-3; D remains unclear. The CDR3 has 14 residues. Between the trimmed V and J ends, which lost 1 base and 6 bases, there was a span of 11 bases. The germline gives CDR1 SGHVS, CDR2 FNYEAQ. The CDR3 loop reads CASSLGHPEDTQYF. The DNA for the CDR3 is TGTGCCAGCAGCTTAGGCCACCCCGAGGATACGCAGTATTTT.

J is TRBJ1-1 and V is TRBV19, with D unclear. The V end lost 3 bases, the J end lost 7 bases, and 12 bases lay between the germline ends. CDR1 LNHDA and CDR2 SQIVND come from the germline V gene (reference sequence). The CDR3 runs to 13 residues. The CDR3 reads CASSMGDGDEAFF. CDR3 bases: TGTGCCAGTAGTATGGGCGACGGCGATGAAGCTTTCTTT.

This clonotype was counted a few times. This chain uses TRBV7-2 with TRBJ2-7; D remains ambiguous. Germline-derived CDR1 and CDR2 are SGHTA and FQGNSA. The CDR3 has 12 amino acids. V was trimmed by 3 bases and J by 6 bases, leaving 9 bases between them. CDR3 coding DNA: TGTGCCAGCAGCTTCACGTCCGCCGAGCAGTACTTC. This sequence encodes CASSFTSAEQYF.

As for this clonotype: A much larger clone differs by one base, so this may be a read error. The genes are TRBV15 and TRBJ2-5, with D perhaps TRBD1 (5 bases). This CDR3 region has 15 residues. From germline, CDR1 is LNHNV and CDR2 YYDKDF (reference sequence). The CDR3 sequence: CATSGDWTHGGTQYF. The CDR3 DNA is TGTGCCACCAGCGGAGATTGGACACACGGTGGGACCCAGTACTTC. Complete variable domain (other parts from reference TRBV15 and TRBJ2-5): DAMVIQNPRYQVTQFGKPVTLSCSQTLNHNVMYWYQQKSSQAPKLLFHYYDKDFNNEADTPDNFQSRRPNTSFCFLDIRSPGLGDTAMYLCATSGDWTHGGTQYFGPGTRLLVL.

The CDR3 loop is CASSQNPITIGGPSVNTEAFF. The CDR3 DNA reads as TGTGCCAGCAGCCAAAACCCCATTACAATAGGGGGCCCTTCTGTGAACACTGAAGCTTTCTTT. This chain links TRBV4-2 with TRBJ1-1, with 7 bases fitting TRBD1. The CDR3 covers 21 residues. V was clipped by 2 bases and J by 0 bases; unmatched bases: 21. Germline lookup yields CDR1 LGHNA and CDR2 YNFKEQ.

On this clonotype: A much larger clone differs by one base, so this may be a read error. The chain carries TRBV20-1 and TRBJ2-1, with D perhaps assigned TRBD1 or TRBD2 (6 bases each). The CDR3 extends over 14 amino acids. CDR1 is DFQATT and CDR2 is SNEGSKA in the germline V gene (reference sequence). The CDR3 protein is CSKSGGGLYNEQFF. The DNA for the CDR3 is TGCAGCAAAAGCGGAGGGGGTTTATACAATGAGCAGTTCTTC.

In this sample, this clonotype turned up once. This rearrangement joins TRBV6-2 or TRBV6-3 to TRBJ2-6; a possible D gene is TRBD1 (5 bases). The CDR3 has 15 residues. With 7 bases removed from V and 1 base from J, the gap between germline ends came to 11 bases. Germline V CDR1 and CDR2: MNHEY, SVGEGT. The CDR3 loop reads CASMRSGSGANVLTF. The CDR3 coding sequence is TGTGCCAGCATGAGGTCAGGGTCTGGGGCCAACGTCCTGACTTTC.

The rearrangement joins TRBV12-3 or TRBV12-4 to TRBJ1-1; no definite D call. This CDR3 region has 12 residues. Between the trimmed V and J ends, which lost 3 bases and 1 base, there was a span of 3 bases. The CDR3 reads CASSFPNTEAFF. The CDR3 nucleotides are TGTGCCAGCAGTTTCCCGAACACTGAAGCTTTCTTT.

This clonotype has a handful of counts. The V call is TRBV27, the J call TRBJ2-7, with no clear D. The V gene lost 3 bases and the J gene lost 3 bases, with 9 bases spanning the gap. The CDR3 length is 13 residues. Germline-derived CDR1 and CDR2 are MNHEY and SMNVEV (reference sequence). The CDR3 DNA reads TGTGCCAGCAGTTTTTTGGGGAACTACGAGCAGTACTTC. Translating it yields CASSFLGNYEQYF.

This clonotype has just a few counts. This chain connects TRBV4-3 to TRBJ1-4; TRBD1 is a possible D gene (5 bases). CDR3 length: 17 amino acids. Germline loops: CDR1 LGHNA, CDR2 YSLEER. Trimming removed 9 bases from V and 1 base from J, with 21 bases in between. The CDR3 protein is CARTNWRGERTNEKLFF. The CDR3 DNA follows: TGCGCCAGGACAAACTGGAGGGGAGAAAGAACTAATGAAAAACTGTTTTTT.

This clonotype occurred a few times. The chain combines TRBV14 with TRBJ1-6, with D hard to call. V was clipped by 0 bases and J by 7 bases, with 4 bases between them. The CDR3 sequence is 13 residues long. Germline assignment: CDR1 SGHDN and CDR2 FVKESK. Here the CDR3 reads CASSQDPNSPLHF. In nucleotides, the CDR3 is TGTGCCAGCAGCCAAGATCCCAATTCACCCCTCCACTTT.